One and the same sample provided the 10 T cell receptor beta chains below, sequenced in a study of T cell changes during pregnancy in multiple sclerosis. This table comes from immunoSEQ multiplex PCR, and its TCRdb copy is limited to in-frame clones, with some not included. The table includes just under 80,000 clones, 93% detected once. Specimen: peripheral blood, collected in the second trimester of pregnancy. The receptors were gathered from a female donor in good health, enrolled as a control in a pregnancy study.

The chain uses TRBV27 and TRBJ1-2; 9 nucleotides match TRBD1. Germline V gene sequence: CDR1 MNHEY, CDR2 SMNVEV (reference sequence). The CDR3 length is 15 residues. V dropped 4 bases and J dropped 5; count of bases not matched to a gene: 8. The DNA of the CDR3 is TGTGCCAGCAGTTCGGTCGACAGGGGGAATTATGGCTACACCTTC. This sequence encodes CASSSVDRGNYGYTF.

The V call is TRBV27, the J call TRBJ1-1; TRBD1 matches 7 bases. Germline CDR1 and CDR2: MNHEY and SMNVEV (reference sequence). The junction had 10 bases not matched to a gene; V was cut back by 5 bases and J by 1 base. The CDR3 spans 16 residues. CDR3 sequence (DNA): TGTGCCAGCAGTCGGGGACAGCACAGACCGAACACTGAAGCTTTCTTT. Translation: CASSRGQHRPNTEAFF.

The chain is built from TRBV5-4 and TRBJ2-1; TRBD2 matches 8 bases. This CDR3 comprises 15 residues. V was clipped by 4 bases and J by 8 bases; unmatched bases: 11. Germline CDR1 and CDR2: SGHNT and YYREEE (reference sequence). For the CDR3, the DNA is TGTGCCAGCAGCCTTCGGCGGGGGGAGACCCATGAGCAGTTCTTC. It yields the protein CASSLRRGETHEQFF. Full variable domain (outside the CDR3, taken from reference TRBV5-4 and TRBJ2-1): ETGVTQSPTHLIKTRGQQVTLRCSSQSGHNTVSWYQQALGQGPQFIFQYYREEENGRGNFPPRFSGLQFPNYSSELNVNALELDDSALYLCASSLRRGETHEQFFGPGTRLTVL.

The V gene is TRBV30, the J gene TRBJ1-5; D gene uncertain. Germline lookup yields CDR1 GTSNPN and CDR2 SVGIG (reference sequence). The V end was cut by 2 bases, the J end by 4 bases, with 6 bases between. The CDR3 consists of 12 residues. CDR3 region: CAWSSGNQPQHF. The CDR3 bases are TGTGCCTGGAGTTCCGGGAATCAGCCCCAGCATTTT.

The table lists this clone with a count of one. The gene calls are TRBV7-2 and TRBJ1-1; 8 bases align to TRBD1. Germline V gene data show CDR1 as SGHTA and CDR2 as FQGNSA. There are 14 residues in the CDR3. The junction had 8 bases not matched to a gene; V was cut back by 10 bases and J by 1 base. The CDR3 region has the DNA TGTGCCACCTCTAGAGGGACAGGGAACACTGAAGCTTTCTTT. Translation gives CATSRGTGNTEAFF. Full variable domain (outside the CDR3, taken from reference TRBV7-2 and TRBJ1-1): GAGVSQSPSNKVTEKGKDVELRCDPISGHTALYWYRQSLGQGLEFLIYFQGNSAPDKSGLPSDRFSAERTGGSVSTLTIQRTQQEDSAVYLCATSRGTGNTEAFFGQGTRLTVV.

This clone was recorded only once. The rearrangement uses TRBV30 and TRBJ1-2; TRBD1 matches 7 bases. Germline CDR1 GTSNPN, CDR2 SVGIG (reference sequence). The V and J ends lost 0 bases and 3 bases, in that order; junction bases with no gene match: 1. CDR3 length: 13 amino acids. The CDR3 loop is CAWSVGQDYGYTF. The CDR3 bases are TGTGCCTGGAGTGTAGGACAGGACTATGGCTACACCTTC.

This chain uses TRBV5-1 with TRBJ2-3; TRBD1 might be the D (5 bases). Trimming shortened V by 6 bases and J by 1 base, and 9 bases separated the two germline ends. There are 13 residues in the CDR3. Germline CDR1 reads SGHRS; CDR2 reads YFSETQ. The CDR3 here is CASTQGGTDTQYF. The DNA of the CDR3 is TGCGCCAGCACCCAGGGTGGCACAGATACGCAGTATTTT.

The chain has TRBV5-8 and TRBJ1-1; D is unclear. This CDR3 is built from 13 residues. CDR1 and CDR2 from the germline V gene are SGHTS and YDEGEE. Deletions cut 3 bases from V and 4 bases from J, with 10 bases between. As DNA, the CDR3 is TGTGCCAGCAGCTCCCCAAGAGGCACTGAAGCTTTCTTT. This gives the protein CASSSPRGTEAFF.

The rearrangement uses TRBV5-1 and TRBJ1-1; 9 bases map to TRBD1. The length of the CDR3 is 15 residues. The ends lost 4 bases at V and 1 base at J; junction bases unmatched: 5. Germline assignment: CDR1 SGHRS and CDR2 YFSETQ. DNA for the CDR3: TGCGCCAGCAGCGCAAGGACAGGGGAGAACACTGAAGCTTTCTTT. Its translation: CASSARTGENTEAFF.

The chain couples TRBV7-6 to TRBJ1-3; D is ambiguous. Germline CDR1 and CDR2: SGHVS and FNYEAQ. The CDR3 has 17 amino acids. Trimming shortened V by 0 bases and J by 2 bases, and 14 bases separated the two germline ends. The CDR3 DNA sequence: TGTGCCAGCAGCTTAGCGCAGAGAGGGCTTACTGGAAACACCATATATTTT. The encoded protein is CASSLAQRGLTGNTIYF.